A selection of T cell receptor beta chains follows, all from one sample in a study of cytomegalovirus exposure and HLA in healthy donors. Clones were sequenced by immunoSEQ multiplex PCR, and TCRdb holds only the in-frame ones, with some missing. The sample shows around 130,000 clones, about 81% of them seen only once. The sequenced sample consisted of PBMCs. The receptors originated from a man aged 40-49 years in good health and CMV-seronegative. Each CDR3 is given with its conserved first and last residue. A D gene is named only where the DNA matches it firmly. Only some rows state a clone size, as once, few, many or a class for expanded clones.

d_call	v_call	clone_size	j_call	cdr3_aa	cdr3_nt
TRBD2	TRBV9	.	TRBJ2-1	CASSVGLAGVINEQFF	TGTGCCAGCAGCGTAGGACTAGCGGGAGTGATCAATGAGCAGTTCTTC
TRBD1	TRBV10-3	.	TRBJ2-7	CATGTDVWQYF	TGTGCCACCGGGACAGACGTTTGGCAGTACTTC
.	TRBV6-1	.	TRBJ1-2	CASSEFPGVGGANYGYTF	TGTGCCAGCAGTGAATTCCCCGGCGTTGGCGGAGCTAACTATGGCTACACCTTC
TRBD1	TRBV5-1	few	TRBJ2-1	CASSPGFAGGIRDEQFF	TGCGCCAGCAGCCCTGGATTCGCAGGGGGCATTCGGGATGAGCAGTTCTTC
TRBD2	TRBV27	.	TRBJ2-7	CASSSTSGGRNEQYF	TGTGCCAGCAGTTCGACTAGCGGGGGTCGGAACGAGCAGTACTTC
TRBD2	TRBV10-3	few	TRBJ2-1	CASRRERGGFYNEQFF	TGTGCCAGCCGCCGGGAGCGGGGGGGCTTCTACAATGAGCAGTTCTTC
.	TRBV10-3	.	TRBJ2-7	CAISESVYNYEQYF	TGTGCCATCAGTGAGTCGGTCTATAACTACGAGCAGTACTTC
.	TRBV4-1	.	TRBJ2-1	CASRQLSNNEQFF	TGCGCCAGCAGACAGCTCAGTAACAATGAGCAGTTCTTC
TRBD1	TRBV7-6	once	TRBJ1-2	CASSSGGTSMGYTF	TGTGCCAGCAGCTCAGGGGGGACATCCATGGGCTACACCTTC
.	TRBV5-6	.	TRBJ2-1	CASSPRDKGSYNEQFF	TGTGCCAGCAGCCCCAGGGACAAGGGCTCCTACAATGAGCAGTTCTTC
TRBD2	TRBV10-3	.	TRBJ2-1	CAISDLSGRGYEQFF	TGTGCCATCAGTGACTTAAGCGGGAGAGGGTATGAGCAGTTCTTC
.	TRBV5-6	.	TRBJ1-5	CASSIRGRSNQPQHF	TGTGCCAGCAGCATCAGGGGTAGAAGCAATCAGCCCCAGCATTTT
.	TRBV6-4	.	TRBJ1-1	CASSEQGNTEAFF	TGTGCCAGCAGTGAGCAGGGGAACACTGAAGCTTTCTTT
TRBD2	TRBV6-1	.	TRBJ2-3	CASSAKSGGSDTQYF	TGTGCCAGCAGTGCTAAAAGCGGGGGATCAGATACGCAGTATTTT
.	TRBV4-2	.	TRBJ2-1	CVSSQDRNGNLYNEQFF	TGTGTCAGCAGCCAAGATAGGAACGGGAACCTCTACAATGAGCAGTTCTTC
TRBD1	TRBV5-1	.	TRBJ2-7	CASSITGTGAYEQYF	TGCGCCAGCAGCATAACCGGGACAGGGGCTTACGAGCAGTACTTC
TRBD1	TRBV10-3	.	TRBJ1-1	CAISESPQGAGTEAFF	TGTGCCATCAGTGAGTCCCCACAGGGGGCGGGCACTGAAGCTTTCTTT
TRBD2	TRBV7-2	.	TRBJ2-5	CASSLQGGASGKGETQYF	TGTGCCAGCTCCCTTCAGGGGGGGGCTAGCGGGAAGGGAGAGACCCAGTACTTC
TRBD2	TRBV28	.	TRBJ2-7	CASSLRRTSGSSYEQYF	TGTGCCAGCAGTCTCCGGAGGACTAGCGGGAGTAGCTACGAGCAGTACTTC
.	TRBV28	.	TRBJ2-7	CAGRSGGADEQYF	TGTGCCGGTAGGAGCGGCGGGGCCGACGAGCAGTACTTC
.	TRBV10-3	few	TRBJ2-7	CAIKSSGSSYEQYF	TGTGCCATCAAATCCTCGGGTTCCTCCTACGAGCAGTACTTC
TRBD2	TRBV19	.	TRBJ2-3	CASSTPPLAGGPSTQYF	TGTGCCAGTAGTACCCCCCCACTCGCGGGAGGCCCCTCGACGCAGTATTTT
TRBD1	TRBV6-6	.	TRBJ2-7	CASSPGQGSYEQYF	TGTGCCAGCAGTCCTGGACAGGGTAGCTACGAGCAGTACTTC
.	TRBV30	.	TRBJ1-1	CAWSVGLNTEAFF	TGTGCCTGGAGTGTTGGCTTGAACACTGAAGCTTTCTTT
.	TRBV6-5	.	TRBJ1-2	CASSKTSLDYGYTF	TGTGCCAGCAGCAAGACAAGTCTGGACTATGGCTACACCTTC
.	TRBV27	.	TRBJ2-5	CASSFGTTTSQYF	TGTGCCAGCAGTTTTGGGACAACCACCAGCCAGTACTTC
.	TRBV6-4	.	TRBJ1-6	CASSDSLGAYNSPLHF	TGTGCCAGCAGTGACTCTTTGGGGGCTTATAATTCACCCCTCCACTTT
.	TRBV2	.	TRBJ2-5	CASRTDMGETQYF	TGTGCCAGCAGGACGGACATGGGGGAGACCCAGTACTTC
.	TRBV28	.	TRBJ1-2	CASSRQVINYGYTF	TGTGCCAGCAGTAGGCAGGTGATTAACTATGGCTACACCTTC
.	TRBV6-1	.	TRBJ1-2	CASRPDSLINYGYTF	TGTGCCAGCAGGCCTGACTCCTTAATTAACTATGGCTACACCTTC
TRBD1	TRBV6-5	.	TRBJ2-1	CASSYDRGAYGNEQFF	TGTGCCAGCAGTTATGACAGGGGCGCGTATGGAAATGAGCAGTTCTTC
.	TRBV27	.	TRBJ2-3	CASSTGPLTDTQYF	TGTGCCAGCAGTACAGGACCCCTCACAGATACGCAGTATTTT
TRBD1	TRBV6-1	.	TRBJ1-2	CASRRTGGYGYTF	TGTGCCAGCAGACGGACAGGGGGCTATGGCTACACCTTC
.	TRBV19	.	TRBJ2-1	CASSPQGVTYNEQFF	TGTGCCAGTAGTCCCCAAGGAGTAACCTACAATGAGCAGTTCTTC
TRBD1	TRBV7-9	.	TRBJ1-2	CASRRQGLNYGYTF	TGTGCCAGCAGGAGACAGGGACTCAACTATGGCTACACCTTC
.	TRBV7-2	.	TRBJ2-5	CASRAREVSETQYF	TGTGCCAGCAGGGCCAGGGAAGTAAGCGAGACCCAGTACTTC